Listed here are 4 T cell receptor beta chains from one sample, sequenced in a study of cytomegalovirus exposure and HLA in healthy donors. Vbeta (60) and Jbeta (13) primers were used in the PCR. Only in-frame clones appear in the TCRdb table, and some are missing; sequencing was by immunoSEQ multiplex PCR. The table has 150,000 to 200,000 clones, less than 90% seen once. Sequenced sample: PBMCs. Every receptor here comes from a man between 45 and 60 years old in good health and CMV-seropositive.

The chain recombines TRBV2 with TRBJ2-7; D perhaps matches TRBD1 (6 bases). V was cut by 2 bases and J by 7 bases, with 15 bases left in between. CDR3 length: 14 residues. CDR1 is SNHLY, CDR2 FYNNEI, per germline. The CDR3 coding sequence is TGTGCCAGCAGTGAAACTCCAGTAACAGGGGAGCAGTACTTC. It is translated as CASSETPVTGEQYF.

The J gene is TRBJ1-1, the V gene TRBV15; D not resolved. The CDR3 covers 13 residues. Germline assignment: CDR1 LNHNV and CDR2 YYDKDF (reference sequence). The V gene lost 0 bases and the J gene lost 4 bases, with 6 bases spanning the gap. CDR3 loop: CATSRDRVTEAFF. The CDR3 DNA reads TGTGCCACCAGCAGAGATCGCGTCACTGAAGCTTTCTTT. The full variable domain, rest sourced from reference TRBV15 and TRBJ1-1, is DAMVIQNPRYQVTQFGKPVTLSCSQTLNHNVMYWYQQKSSQAPKLLFHYYDKDFNNEADTPDNFQSRRPNTSFCFLDIRSPGLGDTAMYLCATSRDRVTEAFFGQGTRLTVV.

The chain carries TRBV18 and TRBJ1-2; the D gene is possibly TRBD1 (5 bases). Germline CDR1 KGHSH, CDR2 LQKENI. This CDR3 is built from 13 residues. Trimming removed 3 bases at V and 0 bases at J, with 5 bases between. CDR3 nucleotides: TGTGCCAGCTCACCGACAGCTAACTATGGCTACACCTTC. Translating it yields CASSPTANYGYTF.

The chain combines TRBV5-6 with TRBJ2-3, with 9 bases lining up with TRBD2. Germline V gene data show CDR1 as SGHDT and CDR2 as YYEEEE. This CDR3 comprises 15 residues. The J segment lost 2 bases and the V segment lost 4 bases, leaving 5 bases of the junction unmatched. The CDR3 DNA follows: TGTGCCAGCAGCAGACTAGCGGACTTCACAGATACGCAGTATTTT. It encodes CASSRLADFTDTQYF.